The clone carrying this T cell receptor (beta chain) was seen only a few times. Trimming cost V 3 bases and J 6 bases, with 14 bases left between them. The V gene's germline CDR1 is SEHNR and CDR2 FQNEAQ (reference sequence). CDR3 size: 14 residues. This record belongs to a study of blood T cell repertoires in COVID-19. Study-level information: Nucleic acid was either cDNA or gDNA, and it came from T cells, B-cell-depleted T cells, or PBMCs.

Individuals aged roughly 18 to 95 years were recruited from 24 US areas. Clones were read by immunoSEQ multiplex PCR, and TCRdb kept only the in-frame ones, dropping some. The sample includes about 380,000 clones, about 88% of them seen just once. The clonotype comes from a woman younger than 45 who had recovered from COVID-19. The J gene is TRBJ1-2, the V gene TRBV7-9; D not certain. Material for sequencing was PBMCs or T cells enriched from blood (not recorded which). Here the CDR3 DNA reads TGTGCCAGCAGCTTCCGAGGGTCGTACGATGGCTACACCTTC. Amino acid sequence: CASSFRGSYDGYTF.